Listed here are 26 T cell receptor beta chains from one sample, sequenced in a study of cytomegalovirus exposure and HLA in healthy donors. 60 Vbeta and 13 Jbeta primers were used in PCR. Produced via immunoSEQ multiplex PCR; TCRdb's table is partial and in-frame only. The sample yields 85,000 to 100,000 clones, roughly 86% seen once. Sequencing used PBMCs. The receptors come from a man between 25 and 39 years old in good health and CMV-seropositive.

The DNA of the CDR3 is TGTGCCATCAGAGATCCGACAGGCGGGAGCAATCAGCCCCAGCATTTT. Protein: CAIRDPTGGSNQPQHF. V usage is TRBV10-3 and J usage is TRBJ1-5; D perhaps matches TRBD1 (6 bases). This CDR3 region has 16 residues. V was clipped by 6 bases and J by 1 base, with 16 bases between them. Germline CDR1 ENHRY, CDR2 SYGVKD.

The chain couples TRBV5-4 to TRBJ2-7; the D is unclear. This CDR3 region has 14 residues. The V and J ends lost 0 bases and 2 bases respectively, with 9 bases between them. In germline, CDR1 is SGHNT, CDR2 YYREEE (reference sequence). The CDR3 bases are TGTGCCAGCAGCTTGGTTAGTAAGCCCTACGAGCAGTACTTC. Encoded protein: CASSLVSKPYEQYF.

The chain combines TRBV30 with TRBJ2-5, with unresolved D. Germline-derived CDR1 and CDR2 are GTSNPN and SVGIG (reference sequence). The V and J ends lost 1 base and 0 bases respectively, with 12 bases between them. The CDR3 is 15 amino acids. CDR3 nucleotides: TGTGCCTGGAGTGATCAGAAAACAGACCAAGAGACCCAGTACTTC. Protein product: CAWSDQKTDQETQYF. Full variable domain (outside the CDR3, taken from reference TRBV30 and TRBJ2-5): SQTIHQWPATLVQPVGSPLSLECTVEGTSNPNLYWYRQAAGRGLQLLFYSVGIGQISSEVPQNLSASRPQDRQFILSSKKLLLSDSGFYLCAWSDQKTDQETQYFGPGTRLLVL.

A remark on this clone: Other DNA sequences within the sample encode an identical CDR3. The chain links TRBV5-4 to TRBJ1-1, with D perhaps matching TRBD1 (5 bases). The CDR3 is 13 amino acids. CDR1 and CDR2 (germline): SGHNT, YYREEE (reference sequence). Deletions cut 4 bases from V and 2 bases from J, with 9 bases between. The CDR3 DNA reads TGTGCCAGCAGCATCGACAGTAACACTGAAGCTTTCTTT. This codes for CASSIDSNTEAFF.

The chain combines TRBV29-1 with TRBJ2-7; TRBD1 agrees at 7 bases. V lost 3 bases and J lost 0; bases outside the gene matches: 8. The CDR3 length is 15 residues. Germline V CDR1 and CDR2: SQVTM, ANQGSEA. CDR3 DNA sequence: TGCAGCGTTGAGCTTGGGACAGATAGCTCCTACGAGCAGTACTTC. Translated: CSVELGTDSSYEQYF.

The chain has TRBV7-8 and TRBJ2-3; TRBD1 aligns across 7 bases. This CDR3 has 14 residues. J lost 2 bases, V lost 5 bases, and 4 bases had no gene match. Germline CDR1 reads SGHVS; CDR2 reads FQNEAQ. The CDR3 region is CASSQDRYTDTQYF. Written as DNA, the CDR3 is TGTGCCAGCAGCCAGGACAGGTACACAGATACGCAGTATTTT.

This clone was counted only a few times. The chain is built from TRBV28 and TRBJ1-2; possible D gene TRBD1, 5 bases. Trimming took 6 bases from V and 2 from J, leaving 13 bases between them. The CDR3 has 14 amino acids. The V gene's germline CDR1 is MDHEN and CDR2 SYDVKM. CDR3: CASSQAGRNYGYTF. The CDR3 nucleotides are TGTGCCAGCAGCCAGGCGGGACGAAACTATGGCTACACCTTC.

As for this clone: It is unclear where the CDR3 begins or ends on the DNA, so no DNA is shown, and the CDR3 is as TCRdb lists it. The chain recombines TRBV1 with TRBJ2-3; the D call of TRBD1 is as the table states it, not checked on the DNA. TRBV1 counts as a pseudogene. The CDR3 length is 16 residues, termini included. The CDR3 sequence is CTSSQWGQGTWDTQYF.

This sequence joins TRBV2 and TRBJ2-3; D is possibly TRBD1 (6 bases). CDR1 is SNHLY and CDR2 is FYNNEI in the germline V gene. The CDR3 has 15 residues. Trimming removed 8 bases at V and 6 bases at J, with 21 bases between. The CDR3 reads CASGSSGASADTQYF. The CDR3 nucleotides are TGTGCCAGCGGATCGTCAGGGGCGAGTGCGGATACGCAGTATTTT. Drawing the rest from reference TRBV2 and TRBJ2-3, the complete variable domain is EPEVTQTPSHQVTQMGQEVILRCVPISNHLYFYWYRQILGQKVEFLVSFYNNEISEKSEIFDDQFSVERPDGSNFTLKIRSTKLEDSAMYFCASGSSGASADTQYFGPGTRLTVL.

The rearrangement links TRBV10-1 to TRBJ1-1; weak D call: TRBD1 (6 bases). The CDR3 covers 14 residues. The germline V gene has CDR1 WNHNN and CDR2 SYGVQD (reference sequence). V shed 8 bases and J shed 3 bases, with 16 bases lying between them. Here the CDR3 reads CASRRGGVDTEAFF. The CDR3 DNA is TGCGCCAGCCGACGAGGGGGTGTCGACACTGAAGCTTTCTTT.

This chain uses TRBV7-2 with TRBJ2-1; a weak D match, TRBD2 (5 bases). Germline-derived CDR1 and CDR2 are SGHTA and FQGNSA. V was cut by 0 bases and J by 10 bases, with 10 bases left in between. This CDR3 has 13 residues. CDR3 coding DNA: TGTGCCAGCAGCTTAGCCCGGGGTAACGAGCAGTTCTTC. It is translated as CASSLARGNEQFF.

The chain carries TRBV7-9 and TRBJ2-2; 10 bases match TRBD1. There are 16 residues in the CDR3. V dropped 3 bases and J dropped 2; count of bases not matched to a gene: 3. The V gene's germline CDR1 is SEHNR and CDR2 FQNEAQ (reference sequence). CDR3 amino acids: CASSFGDRGNTGELFF. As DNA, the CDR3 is TGTGCCAGCAGCTTTGGGGACAGGGGAAACACCGGGGAGCTGTTTTTT.

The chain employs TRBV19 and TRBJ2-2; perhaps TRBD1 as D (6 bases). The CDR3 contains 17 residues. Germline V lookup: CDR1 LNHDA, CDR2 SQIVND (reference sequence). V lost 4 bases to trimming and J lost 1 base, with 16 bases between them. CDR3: CASSRNRVLENTGELFF. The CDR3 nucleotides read TGTGCCAGTAGTAGAAACAGGGTTCTAGAGAACACCGGGGAGCTGTTTTTT.

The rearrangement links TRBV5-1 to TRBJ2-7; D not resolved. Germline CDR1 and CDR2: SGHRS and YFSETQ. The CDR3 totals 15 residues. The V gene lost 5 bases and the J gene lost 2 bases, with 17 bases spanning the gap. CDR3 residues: CASRLSTTLAYEQYF. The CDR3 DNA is TGCGCCAGCAGGCTTTCAACTACCCTTGCCTACGAGCAGTACTTC.

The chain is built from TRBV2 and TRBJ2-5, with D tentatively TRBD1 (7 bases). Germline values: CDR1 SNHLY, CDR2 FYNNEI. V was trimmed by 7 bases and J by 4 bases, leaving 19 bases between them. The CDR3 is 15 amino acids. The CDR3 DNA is TGTGCCAGCACCACCAGGCAGGGGGGAGGAGAGACCCAGTACTTC. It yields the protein CASTTRQGGGETQYF.

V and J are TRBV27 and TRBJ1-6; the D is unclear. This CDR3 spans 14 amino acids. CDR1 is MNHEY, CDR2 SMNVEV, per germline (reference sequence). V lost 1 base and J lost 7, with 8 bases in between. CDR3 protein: CASSLFPTNSPLHF. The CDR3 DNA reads TGTGCCAGCAGTTTATTTCCTACGAATTCACCCCTCCACTTT.

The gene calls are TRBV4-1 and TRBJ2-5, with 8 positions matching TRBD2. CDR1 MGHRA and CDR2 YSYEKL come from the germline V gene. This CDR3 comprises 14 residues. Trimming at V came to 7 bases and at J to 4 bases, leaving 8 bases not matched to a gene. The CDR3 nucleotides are TGCGCCAGCAATAGCGGGATCACGGGAGAGACCCAGTACTTC. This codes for CASNSGITGETQYF.

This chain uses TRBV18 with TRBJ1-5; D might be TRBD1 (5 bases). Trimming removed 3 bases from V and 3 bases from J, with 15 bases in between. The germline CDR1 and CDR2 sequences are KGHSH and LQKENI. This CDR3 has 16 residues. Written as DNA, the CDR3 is TGTGCCAGCTCACCTCTGAAGGGGACTATCAATCAGCCCCAGCATTTT. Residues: CASSPLKGTINQPQHF. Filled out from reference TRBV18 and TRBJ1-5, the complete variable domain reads NAGVMQNPRHLVRRRGQEARLRCSPMKGHSHVYWYRQLPEEGLKFMVYLQKENIIDESGMPKERFSAEFPKEGPSILRIQQVVRGDSAAYFCASSPLKGTINQPQHFGDGTRLSIL.

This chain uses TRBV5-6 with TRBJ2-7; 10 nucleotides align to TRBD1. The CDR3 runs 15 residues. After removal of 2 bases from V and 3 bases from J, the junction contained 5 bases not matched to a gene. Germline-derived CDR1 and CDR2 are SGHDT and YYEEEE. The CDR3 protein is CASSFPGQGNYEQYF. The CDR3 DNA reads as TGTGCCAGCAGCTTTCCGGGACAGGGGAACTACGAGCAGTACTTC.

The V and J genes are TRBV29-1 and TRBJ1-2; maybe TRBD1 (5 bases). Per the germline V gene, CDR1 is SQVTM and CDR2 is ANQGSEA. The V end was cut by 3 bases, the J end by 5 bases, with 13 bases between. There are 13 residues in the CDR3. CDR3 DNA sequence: TGCAGCGTTGACTTAGGGGTCGGTTATGGCTACACCTTC. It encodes CSVDLGVGYGYTF.

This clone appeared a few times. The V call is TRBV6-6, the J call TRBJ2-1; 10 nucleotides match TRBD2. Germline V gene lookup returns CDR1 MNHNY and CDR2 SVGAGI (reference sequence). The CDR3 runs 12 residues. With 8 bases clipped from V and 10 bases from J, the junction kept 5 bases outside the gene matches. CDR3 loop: CASRLAGVEQFF. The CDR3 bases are TGTGCCAGCCGGCTAGCGGGAGTAGAGCAGTTCTTC.

The CDR3, as DNA: TGCAGCGTTGTGGGCGGGAGGGCCTCCAATGAGCAGTTCTTC. It codes for CSVVGGRASNEQFF. This chain uses TRBV29-1 with TRBJ2-1, with 9 bases fitting TRBD2. Trimming removed 4 bases from V and 6 bases from J; junction bases left unmatched: 7. The CDR3 has 14 amino acids. CDR1 and CDR2 (germline): SQVTM, ANQGSEA.

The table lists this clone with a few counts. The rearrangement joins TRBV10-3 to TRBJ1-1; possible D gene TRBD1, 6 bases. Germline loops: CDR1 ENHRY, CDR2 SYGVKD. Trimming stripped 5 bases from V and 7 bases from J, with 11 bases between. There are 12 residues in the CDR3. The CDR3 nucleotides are TGTGCCATCAGTTCCGGACAGCTTGAAGCTTTCTTT. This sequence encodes CAISSGQLEAFF.

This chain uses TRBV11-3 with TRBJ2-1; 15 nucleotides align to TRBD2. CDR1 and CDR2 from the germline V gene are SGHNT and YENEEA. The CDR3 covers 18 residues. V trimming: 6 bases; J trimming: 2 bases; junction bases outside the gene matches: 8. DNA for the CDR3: TGTGCCAGCAGTTGGACTAGCGGGAGGGCCTCAGCCTACAATGAGCAGTTCTTC. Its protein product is CASSWTSGRASAYNEQFF.

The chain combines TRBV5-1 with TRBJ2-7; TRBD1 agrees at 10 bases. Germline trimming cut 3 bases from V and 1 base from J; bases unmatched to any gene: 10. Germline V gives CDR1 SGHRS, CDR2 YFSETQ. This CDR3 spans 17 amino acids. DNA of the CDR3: TGCGCCAGCAGCTCCACTCAGGGGGGACAGGGGTCCTACGAGCAGTACTTC. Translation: CASSSTQGGQGSYEQYF. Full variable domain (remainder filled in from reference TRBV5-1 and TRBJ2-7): KAGVTQTPRYLIKTRGQQVTLSCSPISGHRSVSWYQQTPGQGLQFLFEYFSETQRNKGNFPGRFSGRQFSNSRSEMNVSTLELGDSALYLCASSSTQGGQGSYEQYFGPGTRLTVT.

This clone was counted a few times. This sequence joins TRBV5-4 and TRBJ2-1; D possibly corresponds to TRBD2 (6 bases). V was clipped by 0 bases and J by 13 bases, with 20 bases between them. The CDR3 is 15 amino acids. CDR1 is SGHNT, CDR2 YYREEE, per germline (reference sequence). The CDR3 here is CASSLDRAGERNQFF. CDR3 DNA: TGTGCCAGCAGCTTGGATCGAGCGGGTGAACGGAACCAGTTCTTC. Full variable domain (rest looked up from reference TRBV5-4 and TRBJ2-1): ETGVTQSPTHLIKTRGQQVTLRCSSQSGHNTVSWYQQALGQGPQFIFQYYREEENGRGNFPPRFSGLQFPNYSSELNVNALELDDSALYLCASSLDRAGERNQFFGPGTRLTVL.